The 21 T cell receptor beta chains in this list originate from one sample, sequenced in a study of identical twins. TCRdb passed the 5' RACE reads through MiXCR, listing each CDR3 protein once. The sample contains some 900,000 distinct CDR3 sequences, 10% to 15% of which appear only once. A further study also used this sample, focusing on yellow fever vaccine responses in identical twins.

The specimen was PBMCs. Receptors were obtained from a woman between 18 and 30 years old in good health.

A few counts support this clonotype. The chain couples TRBV20-1 to TRBJ2-1; D may match TRBD1 or TRBD2 (6 bases each). The CDR3 runs 16 residues. CDR1 and CDR2 from the germline V gene are DFQATT and SNEGSKA (reference sequence). Trimming removed 0 bases at V and 3 bases at J, with 15 bases between. The CDR3, as DNA: TGCAGTGCTAGAGATACGGTTAGGGGGGACTACAATGAGCAGTTCTTC. This encodes CSARDTVRGDYNEQFF.

This rearrangement joins TRBV7-9 to TRBJ1-2, with a weak D call TRBD1 (5 bases). The CDR3 runs 13 residues. From germline, CDR1 is SEHNR and CDR2 FQNEAQ (reference sequence). With 6 bases removed from V and 2 bases from J, the gap between germline ends came to 10 bases. The CDR3 loop reads CASRGGPNYGYTF. CDR3 DNA: TGTGCCAGCAGGGGGGGACCCAACTATGGCTACACCTTC.

DNA of the CDR3: TGCGCCAGCAGCCGAGGGGCAGGGCGGTACGAGCAGTACTTC. Residues: CASSRGAGRYEQYF. The chain links TRBV5-1 to TRBJ2-7; D possibly uses TRBD1 or TRBD2 (5 bases each). Germline lookup yields CDR1 SGHRS and CDR2 YFSETQ. The CDR3 is 14 residues long. Trimming stripped 4 bases from V and 4 bases from J, with 15 bases between.

V and J are TRBV7-8 and TRBJ2-7; 7 positions match TRBD1. The junction had 4 bases not matched to a gene; V was cut back by 2 bases and J by 0 bases. CDR1 is SGHVS, CDR2 FQNEAQ, per germline. CDR3 length: 15 residues. The CDR3 sequence is CASSLRDRSSYEQYV. The CDR3 DNA sequence: TGTGCCAGCAGCTTAAGGGACAGAAGCTCCTACGAGCAGTACGTC.

In this sample, this clonotype turned up a few times. This sequence joins TRBV4-1 and TRBJ2-1; 8 nucleotides agree with TRBD1. CDR1 and CDR2 from the germline V gene are MGHRA and YSYEKL. This CDR3 region has 16 residues. V was clipped by 0 bases and J by 7 bases; unmatched bases: 8. CDR3 coding DNA: TGCGCCAGCAGCCAAGAGGCGCAGGGGGCCTCAAATGAGCAGTTCTTC. Its translation is CASSQEAQGASNEQFF.

This clonotype was detected only a few times. The chain links TRBV6-2 or TRBV6-3 to TRBJ2-1; maybe TRBD2 (5 bases). Per germline, CDR1 MNHEY and CDR2 SVGEGT. The CDR3 sequence is 13 residues long. Trimming left V 4 bases short and J 9 bases short, with 13 bases between. The CDR3 here is CASSFGLSSEQFF. CDR3 bases: TGTGCCAGCAGTTTCGGACTGTCTAGTGAGCAGTTCTTC.

This clonotype was detected a few times. The chain is built from TRBV20-1 and TRBJ2-5; 7 nucleotides line up with TRBD2. Germline V gene data show CDR1 as DFQATT and CDR2 as SNEGSKA (reference sequence). The ends lost 4 bases at V and 1 base at J; junction bases unmatched: 12. The CDR3 length is 16 residues. The CDR3 here is CSAKTPRGDVQETQYF. CDR3 nucleotide sequence: TGCAGTGCTAAGACACCCCGGGGGGACGTCCAAGAGACCCAGTACTTC.

The gene calls are TRBV5-4 and TRBJ1-2; tentatively, D is TRBD1 (6 bases). Germline V CDR1 and CDR2: SGHNT, YYREEE (reference sequence). Trimming left V 4 bases short and J 6 bases short, with 10 bases between. The CDR3 length is 12 residues. The CDR3 is CASSLGTNGYTF. The CDR3 DNA reads as TGTGCCAGCAGCCTCGGGACAAATGGCTACACCTTC. The variable domain in full, completed from reference TRBV5-4 and TRBJ1-2, reads ETGVTQSPTHLIKTRGQQVTLRCSSQSGHNTVSWYQQALGQGPQFIFQYYREEENGRGNFPPRFSGLQFPNYSSELNVNALELDDSALYLCASSLGTNGYTFGSGTRLTVV.

The CDR3 nucleotides read TGTGCCAGTAGGGACACCGCTTCCCTTCGAAAACTGTTTTTT. As protein: CASRDTASLRKLFF. The gene calls are TRBV19 and TRBJ1-4; the D gene is possibly TRBD1 (5 bases). The CDR3 has 14 residues. The germline CDR1 and CDR2 sequences are LNHDA and SQIVND (reference sequence). The V end lost 6 bases, the J end lost 10 bases, and 18 bases lay between the germline ends.

This clonotype was recorded many times. This sequence joins TRBV7-8 and TRBJ2-7; TRBD2 matches 11 bases. Losses at the gene ends were 1 base for V and 6 bases for J; bases not matched to a gene: 8. The germline V gene has CDR1 SGHVS and CDR2 FQNEAQ. The CDR3 is 16 residues long. CDR3 sequence: CASSLGGSGGGFEQYV. CDR3 in DNA: TGTGCCAGCAGCTTAGGTGGTAGCGGGGGGGGCTTCGAGCAGTACGTC.

Only a few counts were recorded for this clonotype. The genes are TRBV6-5 and TRBJ2-7; possibly TRBD2 for D (5 bases). The CDR3 sequence is 16 residues long. Germline V CDR1 and CDR2: MNHEY, SVGAGI. V lost 5 bases, J lost 0 bases, and 17 bases lay in between. The DNA of the CDR3 is TGTGCCAGCAGTAACCCGGACTTCTCGAGCTCCTACGAGCAGTACTTC. Translation gives CASSNPDFSSSYEQYF.

Only a few counts were recorded for this clonotype. The chain combines TRBV28 with TRBJ2-7; D call uncertain. The V gene lost 5 bases and the J gene lost 6 bases, with 8 bases spanning the gap. The CDR3 consists of 11 residues. The germline V gene has CDR1 MDHEN and CDR2 SYDVKM. The CDR3 sequence is CASSADFEQYF. As DNA, the CDR3 is TGTGCCAGCAGTGCCGACTTCGAGCAGTACTTC.

This clonotype came up a few times. The rearrangement links TRBV4-2 to TRBJ2-3, with 11 bases matching TRBD2. The CDR3 consists of 17 residues. J gave up 6 bases and V 4 bases, and 12 bases lay outside the gene matches. The germline gives CDR1 LGHNA, CDR2 YNFKEQ. CDR3 sequence (DNA): TGTGCCAGCAGCCCTGCTGGGACTAGCGGTTTCAGGGATACGCAGTATTTT. Its protein is CASSPAGTSGFRDTQYF.

This chain connects TRBV10-1 to TRBJ2-1; D may be TRBD1 or TRBD2 (5 bases each). Germline V gives CDR1 WNHNN, CDR2 SYGVQD (reference sequence). The CDR3 covers 14 residues. The V gene lost 0 bases and the J gene lost 7 bases, with 10 bases spanning the gap. The CDR3 is CASSESAGANEQFF. CDR3 DNA sequence: TGCGCCAGCAGTGAGTCCGCCGGGGCGAATGAGCAGTTCTTC.

The rearrangement uses TRBV5-5 and TRBJ2-7, with 7 bases aligning to TRBD2. Germline V gene data show CDR1 as SGHKS and CDR2 as YYEKEE (reference sequence). The ends lost 0 bases at V and 2 bases at J; junction bases unmatched: 11. The CDR3 loop spans 17 amino acids. CDR3 residues: CASSLEFPAGSTYEQYF. The DNA for the CDR3 is TGTGCCAGCAGCTTGGAATTTCCAGCGGGAAGCACCTACGAGCAGTACTTC.

This clonotype showed up just a few times. J is TRBJ2-7 and V is TRBV6-1; 7 nucleotides line up with TRBD2. CDR1 and CDR2 from the germline V gene are MNHNS and SASEGT. V lost 6 bases and J lost 1; bases outside the gene matches: 6. This CDR3 has 14 amino acids. Written as DNA, the CDR3 is TGTGCCAGCAGGCGAGGCGGGAGATCCTACGAGCAGTACTTC. Residues: CASRRGGRSYEQYF.

The V gene is TRBV9, the J gene TRBJ2-1; 8 bases align to TRBD2. This CDR3 is 18 amino acids long. V lost 0 bases and J lost 8; bases outside the gene matches: 16. Germline V CDR1 and CDR2: SGDLS, YYNGEE. As DNA, the CDR3 is TGTGCCAGCAGCGTAGAACCGGGAGGGGTCGAGACCCTACATGAGCAGTTCTTC. Its protein is CASSVEPGGVETLHEQFF.

This clonotype was seen only a few times. The rearrangement joins TRBV4-1 to TRBJ1-1, with a tentative D call TRBD1 (6 bases). Germline lookup yields CDR1 MGHRA and CDR2 YSYEKL. V gave up 3 bases and J gave up 0 bases, with 17 bases separating them. The CDR3 is 17 amino acids. CDR3 DNA sequence: TGCGCCAGCAGCCAGGGGAGGCAGGGGAAATTGAACACTGAAGCTTTCTTT. Translation: CASSQGRQGKLNTEAFF.

The chain carries TRBV7-3 and TRBJ2-3, with D possibly TRBD2 on 6 matching bases. The V gene's germline CDR1 is SGHTA and CDR2 FQGTGA. The CDR3 sequence is 16 residues long. Trimming removed 1 base at V and 0 bases at J, with 11 bases between. As DNA, the CDR3 is TGTGCCAGCAGCTTAAGTGGAAGCGGGAGCACAGATACGCAGTATTTT. It translates to CASSLSGSGSTDTQYF.

This clonotype was observed a few times. The DNA for the CDR3 is TGCAGTGCCACACCGGGACTAGCGAATCCACAGGGGCAGTTCTTC. Its translation is CSATPGLANPQGQFF. The genes are TRBV20-1 and TRBJ2-1, with TRBD2 matching 10 bases. Germline V gene lookup returns CDR1 DFQATT and CDR2 SNEGSKA (reference sequence). This CDR3 is 15 amino acids long. V was pared by 6 bases and J by 12 bases, with 17 bases of the junction left unmatched.

This clonotype occurred many times. The rearrangement uses TRBV7-2 and TRBJ2-1; D unresolved. The V and J ends lost 0 bases and 2 bases respectively, with 8 bases between them. The CDR3 runs 15 residues. Looked up from germline, CDR1 is SGHTA and CDR2 is FQGNSA. CDR3 loop: CASSLAGYAYNEQFF. In DNA, the CDR3 is TGTGCCAGCAGCTTAGCGGGGTACGCCTACAATGAGCAGTTCTTC.